The 3 T cell receptor beta chains below were found in one sample sequenced in a study of cytomegalovirus exposure and HLA in healthy donors. Using immunoSEQ multiplex PCR, the repertoire was profiled, and TCRdb retains in-frame clones only, with some absent. This sample yields about 75,000 clones, of which over 80% are seen a single time; about 3% belongs to the top ten. The sequencing input was PBMCs. The origin of the receptors is a man aged 30-40 years in good health and CMV-seronegative.

In its sample, this clone was seen once. This chain connects TRBV27 to TRBJ1-5; TRBD1 might be the D (5 bases). This CDR3 is built from 15 residues. Germline V CDR1 and CDR2: MNHEY, SMNVEV (reference sequence). The V and J ends lost 4 bases and 4 bases respectively, with 14 bases between them. The CDR3 is CASSSQAQVNQPQHF. The CDR3 nucleotides read TGTGCCAGCAGTTCCCAAGCACAGGTTAATCAGCCCCAGCATTTT.

The chain recombines TRBV6-6 with TRBJ2-1; D is possibly TRBD2 (5 bases). V shed 0 bases and J shed 5 bases, with 8 bases lying between them. Per the germline V gene, CDR1 is MNHNY and CDR2 is SVGAGI (reference sequence). The CDR3 loop spans 14 amino acids. CDR3 sequence: CASSYSGENNEQFF. CDR3 nucleotides: TGTGCCAGCAGTTACTCCGGGGAAAACAATGAGCAGTTCTTC.

This chain links TRBV15 with TRBJ2-3; 7 positions match TRBD1. This CDR3 contains 14 residues. Germline V lookup: CDR1 LNHNV, CDR2 YYDKDF (reference sequence). With V trimmed by 9 bases and J by 3 bases, 9 bases remained unmatched. The CDR3, as DNA: TGTGCCACTAGGAGACCGGGACAGACAGATACGCAGTATTTT. Translating gives CATRRPGQTDTQYF.